This T cell receptor beta chain was found in a study of early T cells in non-severe SARS-CoV-2 infection. Study context: RNA in bulk from unsorted whole blood was sequenced, and chains were unpaired.

Individual cDNA molecules were tagged with unique molecular identifiers, the study reported. A single record per CDR3 protein comes from TCRdb applying MiXCR to the 5' RACE reads. Of tens of thousands of distinct CDR3 sequences listed, over 9.5% are singletons. CDR3 length: 14 residues. The germline V gene has CDR1 SNHLY and CDR2 FYNNEI. Trimming stripped 3 bases from V and 2 bases from J, with 7 bases between. This clonotype was observed a few times. The chain carries TRBV2 and TRBJ2-2, with a tentative D call TRBD1 (5 bases). This sequence originates from an adult who was a healthcare worker with PCR-confirmed SARS-CoV-2 infection or an uninfected control (not recorded which). Sequencing was done on a sample of whole blood. The CDR3 DNA reads as TGTGCCAGCAGTGACAGGGTTAACACCGGGGAGCTGTTTTTT. Its translation: CASSDRVNTGELFF.